This TCR beta chain was sequenced during a study of neurological immune-mediated disorders (dated by TCRdb to the late 2010s). Study-wide context: Among the approximately 35 multiple sclerosis patients, relapsing-remitting MS was present in some 31 and secondary progressive MS was present in 3. Peripheral blood TCR-beta repertoires from HTLV-I-associated myelopathy (HAM/TSP) patients, multiple sclerosis patients and healthy controls were compared by UMI-based sequencing. Longitudinal samples, technical triplicates and paired sorted CD4+ and CD8+ T-cell subsets, alongside PBMC samples, were included among the 106 TCR-beta libraries. Of the 68 subjects in the cohort, about 14 were HAM/TSP patients, about 34 were multiple sclerosis patients, and some 20 were healthy controls. The full study reports these points: The MS cluster showed no association with clinical or MRI features, and the authors stated that larger cohorts are needed. Phylogenetic analysis grouped repertoires from 18 of 34 MS patients into a cluster of related CDR3 sequences, suggesting a possible repertoire-level signature. The highest TCR clonal expansion was observed in HAM/TSP patients, whereas the lowest was observed in MS patients, even when compared with healthy controls. No identical CDR3 amino acid sequences were shared among expanded clones across subjects, suggesting private TCR-beta repertoires in all groups.

The CDR3, from cysteine to phenylalanine, totals 14 residues. Solely the CDR3 DNA is kept, with 42 bases framed from the first base. cDNA was synthesized by template-switch 5'RACE using a primer with a 10-nucleotide random unique molecular identifier that tagged each TCR transcript. Every sequencing run yielded over 200 million TCR-beta sequences covering 15-18 subjects. The RNeasy kit was used to extract total RNA. TCR-beta VDJ regions were amplified with primers for the TCR constant region and the 5'RACE anchor, using the KAPA Real-time Library Amplification kit. A first PCR added sample indexes and Illumina adaptors, and a second PCR then raised library yield. After purification with Ampure beads, the TCR product of roughly 650 bp was size-selected on a 2% E-gel SizeSelection system. Before pooling, library quality was checked on a Bioanalyzer, concentration was measured with Qubit, and libraries were quantified with the Kapa Library Quantification kit. Libraries were sequenced paired-end 2 x 150 bp on an Illumina HiSeq 2500. To increase sequence diversity, about 25-31% phiX was spiked into each library pool. The study's processing was this. The UMI-based MiGEC pipeline processed quality-filtered reads and removed over 85% of raw TCR sequences during error correction. IMGT germline references were used for alignment of VDJ genes, and clonotypes were defined by a unique CDR3 amino acid sequence together with V-J genes. Clonal expansion, Shannon diversity and CDR3 relatedness were evaluated with VDJtools (CalcPairwiseDistances, ClusterSamples), while phylogenetic trees were built in CLCbio workbench. Clones with at least 8 unique UMIs were defined as expanded, with this threshold being based on coefficient-of-variation modelling across technical triplicates. TCRdb reprocessing: public reads trimmed at Q25 with fastp, clones called with MiXCR, in-frame beta chains kept. Each entry is one CDR3 protein sequence, shown with its most common DNA and genes. TCRdb's processing, not the study's, gives the V and J calls here. The sample table lists tens of thousands of distinct CDR3 sequences, approximately 2.4% of them with a count of one. Together, the top ten hold roughly 1.2% of the sample.

For the unsorted PBMC libraries, 2 million PBMCs were stored in RNAlater at -80 degrees C until RNA extraction and were used to generate the libraries. The multiple sclerosis patients were enrolled in a US clinical protocol that evaluated disease progression with magnetic resonance imaging. Peripheral blood underwent Ficoll-Hypaque density gradient centrifugation to isolate PBMCs, which were then cryopreserved in liquid nitrogen. This clonotype was seen more than once but under ten times. It has no known antigen specificity. Being one base from a much bigger clone, this may be a read error. The sequencing sample was made of PBMCs. The sequence links TRBV12-3 or TRBV12-4 to TRBJ2-1; 6 matching bases give a weak D call of TRBD2. This receptor was identified in a woman in her thirties with multiple sclerosis. The CDR3 loop reads CASSPGTARNAQFF. The sequenced DNA: TGTGCCAGCAGTCCCGGGACTGCCCGCAATGCGCAGTTCTTC.